The sample holds a few counts of the clone carrying this T cell receptor beta chain. Other DNA sequences in the same sample also yield this CDR3. This sample is part of a study of shared clonotypes between healthy human individuals. The data were produced by immunoSEQ multiplex PCR, yet TCRdb's version contains in-frame clones alone and is incomplete. The profile covers 740,000 or so clones, with about three quarters appearing a single time and around 1.8% taken by the ten largest. This clonotype was sampled from a woman aged 25 to 39 in good health. Sample: memory CD4+ T cells sorted from blood. Subset of the sample: CD45RA-negative fraction.

This CDR3 is CASSPGTPKETQYF. The DNA of the CDR3 is TGCGCCAGCAGCCCCGGGACACCCAAAGAGACCCAGTACTTC. This chain connects TRBV5-1 to TRBJ2-5, with a weak D call TRBD1 (6 bases). Deletions cut 4 bases from V and 3 bases from J, with 13 bases between. The germline V gene encodes CDR1 SGHRS and CDR2 YFSETQ. The CDR3 length is 14 residues.